The T cell receptor beta chain under discussion was sequenced for a study of CD8+ T cells in alopecia areata. The overall study: Treated patients swallowed 5 to 10 mg of oral tofacitinib twice daily. After 6 to 18 months of tofacitinib, follow-up continued 6 months off drug.

Noted treatment: oral pan-JAK inhibitor, 5-10 mg twice daily. Both peripheral blood and punch biopsies of lesional scalp skin were obtained from patients who had alopecia areata. Overall study findings and caveats: Scalp clonality, together with expanded CD8+ clones among the top 100, fell significantly with tofacitinib.

CDR1 is SEHNR, CDR2 FQNEAQ, per germline (reference sequence). CDR3 length: 13 residues. The V end was cut by 7 bases, the J end by 5 bases, with 14 bases between. To note about this clone: Its antigen is undetermined.

In each case, RNA was isolated and then reverse transcribed into cDNA as the sequencing template. Sequencing used immunoSEQ multiplex PCR; TCRdb keeps in-frame clones, though not all of them. In the table there are fewer than 250,000 clones, approximately 45% of which are singletons. The receptor's source is a human donor with alopecia areata. This rearrangement joins TRBV7-9 to TRBJ1-1; D gene uncertain. Sequenced here: CD4+ T cells sorted from blood, sampled at approximately week 36, from a patient treated with tofacitinib. The CDR3 loop is CASTQIGVTEAFF. The DNA of the CDR3 is TGTGCCAGCACCCAGATCGGGGTGACTGAAGCTTTCTTT.